Shown below are 26 T cell receptor beta chains from a single sample sequenced in a study of cytomegalovirus exposure and HLA in healthy donors. Researchers ran the PCR with 60 Vbeta and 13 Jbeta primers. Generated by immunoSEQ multiplex PCR, the TCRdb table keeps only in-frame clones and is missing some. The sample lists 100,000 to 150,000 clones; around four fifths were seen once. Sequenced sample: PBMCs. These receptors came from a woman between 45 and 60 years old in good health and CMV-seropositive.

V usage is TRBV7-9 and J usage is TRBJ2-1; 8 bases align to TRBD2. This CDR3 spans 14 amino acids. The V gene end was trimmed by 3 bases and the J gene end by 5 bases; junction bases not matched to a gene: 3. The germline gives CDR1 SEHNR, CDR2 FQNEAQ (reference sequence). The CDR3 nucleotides are TGTGCCAGCAGCTTTATCGGGGGGGACAATGAGCAGTTCTTC. This sequence encodes CASSFIGGDNEQFF.

The CDR3 DNA follows: TGTGCCAGCAGCTTAGATCGGCAGGGTAACGAGCAGTACTTC. Its protein product is CASSLDRQGNEQYF. The rearrangement links TRBV7-9 to TRBJ2-7, with D perhaps matching TRBD1 (5 bases). This CDR3 contains 14 residues. The germline CDR1 and CDR2 sequences are SEHNR and FQNEAQ (reference sequence). Trimming removed 1 base from V and 5 bases from J, with 12 bases in between.

This rearrangement joins TRBV4-1 to TRBJ1-1; 9 bases line up with TRBD1. The germline gives CDR1 MGHRA, CDR2 YSYEKL. The CDR3 runs 16 residues. V was pared by 4 bases and J by 3 bases, with 9 bases of the junction left unmatched. CDR3 coding DNA: TGCGCCAGCAGCCCAAGGACAGGGGAGTCGTACACTGAAGCTTTCTTT. Translation: CASSPRTGESYTEAFF.

The chain combines TRBV10-1 with TRBJ2-1, with 11 bases lining up with TRBD2. The CDR3 sequence is 20 residues long. The V gene's germline CDR1 is WNHNN and CDR2 SYGVQD (reference sequence). Trimming cost V 4 bases and J 6 bases; bases outside gene matches: 20. For the CDR3, the DNA is TGCGCCAGCAGTGTGGAGGGCACCGGAGGGATCGGACTAGCGGGCAATGAGCAGTTCTTC. Protein sequence: CASSVEGTGGIGLAGNEQFF.

The chain is built from TRBV4-1 and TRBJ2-1; D is ambiguous. This CDR3 is 12 amino acids long. Trimming stripped 3 bases from V and 6 bases from J, with 6 bases between. Germline V gene data show CDR1 as MGHRA and CDR2 as YSYEKL. The CDR3, as DNA: TGCGCCAGCAGCCAGAGAGGCAATGAGCAGTTCTTC. Amino acids: CASSQRGNEQFF.

V is TRBV2 and J is TRBJ2-3; D not certain. Germline loops: CDR1 SNHLY, CDR2 FYNNEI. The CDR3 has 14 residues. Trimming took off 1 base at V and 1 base at J, with 6 bases between the two ends. CDR3 sequence: CASSEVLGTDTQYF. The CDR3 region has the DNA TGTGCCAGCAGTGAAGTTCTTGGCACAGATACGCAGTATTTT.

This chain links TRBV5-1 with TRBJ2-7, with 7 bases identical to TRBD2. The CDR3 contains 15 residues. After removal of 0 bases from V and 2 bases from J, the junction contained 5 bases not matched to a gene. Germline lookup yields CDR1 SGHRS and CDR2 YFSETQ. CDR3 nucleotides: TGCGCCAGCAGCTTGGCGGCTAGCGGCCCCTACGAGCAGTACTTC. It is translated as CASSLAASGPYEQYF. The whole variable domain, filled in from reference TRBV5-1 and TRBJ2-7, reads KAGVTQTPRYLIKTRGQQVTLSCSPISGHRSVSWYQQTPGQGLQFLFEYFSETQRNKGNFPGRFSGRQFSNSRSEMNVSTLELGDSALYLCASSLAASGPYEQYFGPGTRLTVT.

The gene calls are TRBV7-9 and TRBJ1-2; TRBD1 is a possible D gene (5 bases). V was pared by 0 bases and J by 3 bases, with 17 bases between. This CDR3 is 17 amino acids long. CDR1 is SEHNR, CDR2 FQNEAQ, per germline (reference sequence). The DNA of the CDR3 is TGTGCCAGCAGCTTAGCCCCCCAGGGAATTATAGACTATGGCTACACCTTC. Protein product: CASSLAPQGIIDYGYTF. The variable domain in full, with the rest retrieved from reference TRBV7-9 and TRBJ1-2, is DTGVSQNPRHKITKRGQNVTFRCDPISEHNRLYWYRQTLGQGPEFLTYFQNEAQLEKSRLLSDRFSAERPKGSFSTLEIQRTEQGDSAMYLCASSLAPQGIIDYGYTFGSGTRLTVV.

The chain recombines TRBV29-1 with TRBJ1-2, with D perhaps matching TRBD1 (5 bases). Germline CDR1 reads SQVTM; CDR2 reads ANQGSEA. This CDR3 is 13 amino acids long. V shed 1 base and J shed 5 bases, with 11 bases lying between them. CDR3 loop: CSVEGGADYGYTF. The CDR3, as DNA: TGCAGCGTTGAAGGCGGGGCGGATTATGGCTACACCTTC.

The chain uses TRBV27 and TRBJ1-1; D gene unclear. Germline V lookup: CDR1 MNHEY, CDR2 SMNVEV (reference sequence). Trimming removed 2 bases from V and 2 bases from J, with 12 bases in between. The CDR3 extends over 15 amino acids. The CDR3: CASSLRYGVNTEAFF. The CDR3 DNA reads as TGTGCCAGCAGTTTACGTTACGGGGTAAACACTGAAGCTTTCTTT.

Concerning this clone: A junction end diverges from the germline sequence, so it may reflect a read error. V gene TRBV9 combines with J gene TRBJ1-1, with TRBD1 as a possible D gene (6 bases). Germline CDR1 and CDR2: SGDLS and YYNGEE. CDR3 length: 13 amino acids. Here the CDR3 reads CASSDRVNTGAFF. The CDR3 nucleotides are TGTGCCAGCAGCGACAGGGTGAACACTGGAGCTTTCTTT.

The chain combines TRBV4-3 with TRBJ2-2; 9 nucleotides agree with TRBD2. After removal of 1 base from V and 7 bases from J, the junction contained 10 bases not matched to a gene. This CDR3 region has 17 residues. Germline V CDR1 and CDR2: LGHNA, YSLEER. The CDR3 region is CASSQAAGGRFVGELFF. CDR3 DNA: TGCGCCAGCAGCCAAGCGGCGGGGGGGCGGTTTGTCGGGGAGCTGTTTTTT.

The chain links TRBV28 to TRBJ1-6, with 9 bases that match TRBD1. Germline V gives CDR1 MDHEN, CDR2 SYDVKM. The CDR3 consists of 14 residues. The ends lost 10 bases at V and 14 bases at J; junction bases unmatched: 15. This CDR3 reads CAIKTGGISATLHF. DNA for the CDR3: TGTGCCATCAAGACAGGGGGTATTAGTGCTACCCTCCACTTT. Together with reference TRBV28 and TRBJ1-6, the CDR3 gives the full variable domain: DVKVTQSSRYLVKRTGEKVFLECVQDMDHENMFWYRQDPGLGLRLIYFSYDVKMKEKGDIPEGYSVSREKKERFSLILESASTNQTSMYLCAIKTGGISATLHFGNGTRLTVT.

V and J are TRBV5-5 and TRBJ2-3, with TRBD2 matching over 10 bases. Germline V lookup: CDR1 SGHKS, CDR2 YYEKEE (reference sequence). The CDR3 consists of 19 residues. V lost 0 bases, J lost 3 bases, and 13 bases stayed unmatched. The CDR3: CASSLGASGSDMLTDTQYF. Written as DNA, the CDR3 is TGTGCCAGCAGCTTGGGAGCTAGCGGGAGCGATATGTTGACAGATACGCAGTATTTT.

The chain is built from TRBV30 and TRBJ2-3; 7 positions agree with TRBD2. V lost 0 bases to trimming and J lost 1 base; unmatched junction nucleotides: 1. CDR1 and CDR2 from the germline V gene are GTSNPN and SVGIG (reference sequence). The CDR3 is 14 residues long. Written as DNA, the CDR3 is TGTGCCTGGAGTGTGGCGGGGGGCACAGATACGCAGTATTTT. Its protein product is CAWSVAGGTDTQYF. The whole variable domain, filled in from reference TRBV30 and TRBJ2-3, reads SQTIHQWPATLVQPVGSPLSLECTVEGTSNPNLYWYRQAAGRGLQLLFYSVGIGQISSEVPQNLSASRPQDRQFILSSKKLLLSDSGFYLCAWSVAGGTDTQYFGPGTRLTVL.

This clone occurred a few times. The chain carries TRBV29-1 and TRBJ2-2, with D possibly TRBD1 on 5 matching bases. CDR1 is SQVTM, CDR2 ANQGSEA, per germline. V was pared by 7 bases and J by 2 bases, with 14 bases between. The CDR3 covers 14 residues. The CDR3 DNA reads TGCAGCGCCAATCGAGACAGAAACACCGGGGAGCTGTTTTTT. It codes for CSANRDRNTGELFF.

The chain links TRBV11-3 to TRBJ2-1; D unclear. Germline values: CDR1 SGHNT, CDR2 YENEEA. The CDR3 is 13 residues long. V dropped 2 bases and J dropped 7 bases, with 9 bases sitting between them. CDR3 DNA sequence: TGTGCCAGCAGCTTATCGCCTAAGAATGAGCAGTTCTTC. This sequence encodes CASSLSPKNEQFF.

This clone was seen only once. One end of the junction does not line up with germline, which may come from a read error. This chain joins TRBV2 and TRBJ2-4; 7 bases are shared with TRBD2. Germline V CDR1 and CDR2: SNHLY, FYNNEI. The CDR3 runs 14 residues. In DNA, the CDR3 is TGTGCCAGCAGTGTTGCGGGAGCCAAAAACAGTCAGTACTTC. Translation gives CASSVAGAKNSQYF.

The chain is built from TRBV30 and TRBJ1-1; a weak D match, TRBD1 (6 bases). Per germline, CDR1 GTSNPN and CDR2 SVGIG (reference sequence). The CDR3 has 13 amino acids. Deletions cut 5 bases from V and 0 bases from J, with 10 bases between. CDR3 sequence reads: CAWVQGMNTEAFF. The DNA of the CDR3 is TGTGCCTGGGTACAGGGAATGAACACTGAAGCTTTCTTT.

The chain carries TRBV7-9 and TRBJ2-7, with D perhaps TRBD1 (6 bases). CDR1 and CDR2 (germline): SEHNR, FQNEAQ (reference sequence). The CDR3 loop spans 14 amino acids. V was shortened by 5 bases and J by 0 bases, with 11 bases between the two germline ends. The CDR3 loop reads CASSLGQNSYEQYF. In DNA form, the CDR3 reads TGTGCCAGCAGCCTTGGACAGAACTCCTACGAGCAGTACTTC.

This chain links TRBV18 with TRBJ2-7, with D perhaps TRBD2 (6 bases). The germline CDR1 and CDR2 sequences are KGHSH and LQKENI. CDR3 size: 14 residues. Trimming pared 3 bases from V and 3 bases from J, leaving 12 bases between. CDR3 region: CASSPATGDYEQYF. CDR3 DNA sequence: TGTGCCAGCTCACCGGCCACGGGGGACTACGAGCAGTACTTC. Full variable domain (missing parts from reference TRBV18 and TRBJ2-7): NAGVMQNPRHLVRRRGQEARLRCSPMKGHSHVYWYRQLPEEGLKFMVYLQKENIIDESGMPKERFSAEFPKEGPSILRIQQVVRGDSAAYFCASSPATGDYEQYFGPGTRLTVT.

The V gene is TRBV6-5, the J gene TRBJ2-7; no clear D gene. Germline loops: CDR1 MNHEY, CDR2 SVGAGI. This CDR3 has 13 residues. Trimming left V 0 bases short and J 3 bases short, with 6 bases between. The CDR3 bases are TGTGCCAGCAGTTACTCCTACTACTACGAGCAGTACTTC. Its translation: CASSYSYYYEQYF.

This clone was picked up one time. The junction departs from germline at one end; a sequencing error may be responsible. In DNA form, the CDR3 reads TGTGCCAGCAGCCTAGCTGTCGGGGACAGGGCAATCTCACCCCTCCACTTT. Translated: CASSLAVGDRAISPLHF. The rearrangement uses TRBV7-9 and TRBJ1-6, with 9 bases matching TRBD1. There are 17 residues in the CDR3. CDR1 SEHNR and CDR2 FQNEAQ come from the germline V gene (reference sequence).

This clone was counted between two and nine times. The chain links TRBV29-1 to TRBJ2-7, with D possibly matching TRBD1 (6 bases). Germline V CDR1 and CDR2: SQVTM, ANQGSEA. V lost 4 bases, J lost 4 bases, and 20 bases lay in between. This CDR3 spans 15 amino acids. This CDR3 reads CSVVYKGETGYEQYF. As DNA, the CDR3 is TGCAGCGTTGTGTACAAGGGGGAGACGGGATACGAGCAGTACTTC.

The chain joins TRBV4-1 to TRBJ1-4, with 9 nucleotides matching TRBD1. Trimming cost V 4 bases and J 7 bases; bases outside gene matches: 7. The CDR3 is 15 residues long. Per germline, CDR1 MGHRA and CDR2 YSYEKL. In DNA, the CDR3 is TGCGCCAGCAGCCGACCGGGACAGGGAGGTGAAAAACTGTTTTTT. Translation: CASSRPGQGGEKLFF.

The V and J genes are TRBV28 and TRBJ2-5; D possibly corresponds to TRBD1 (6 bases). Per germline, CDR1 MDHEN and CDR2 SYDVKM. This CDR3 has 12 residues. The ends were cut back, 5 bases at V and 8 bases at J, with 12 bases in the middle. The CDR3, as DNA: TGTGCCAGCAGTCCTACAGGGTTCACCCAGTACTTC. This sequence encodes CASSPTGFTQYF.